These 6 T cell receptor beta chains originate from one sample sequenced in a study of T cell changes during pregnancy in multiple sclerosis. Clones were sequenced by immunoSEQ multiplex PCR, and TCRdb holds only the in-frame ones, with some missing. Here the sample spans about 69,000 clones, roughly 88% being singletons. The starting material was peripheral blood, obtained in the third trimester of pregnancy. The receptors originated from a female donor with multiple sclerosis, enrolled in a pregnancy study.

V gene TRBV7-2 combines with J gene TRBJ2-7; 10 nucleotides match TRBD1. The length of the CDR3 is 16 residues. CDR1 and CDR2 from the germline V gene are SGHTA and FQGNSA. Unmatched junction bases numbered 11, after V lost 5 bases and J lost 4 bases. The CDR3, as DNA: TGTGCCAGCAGCACGCGACCTCGGACAGGGGGGTACGAGCAGTACTTC. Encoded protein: CASSTRPRTGGYEQYF.

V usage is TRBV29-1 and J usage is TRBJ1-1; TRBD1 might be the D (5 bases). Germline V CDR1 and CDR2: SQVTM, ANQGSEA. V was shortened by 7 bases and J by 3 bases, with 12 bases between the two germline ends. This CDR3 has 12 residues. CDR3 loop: CSAGTGDTEAFF. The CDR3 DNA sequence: TGCAGCGCCGGAACGGGGGACACTGAAGCTTTCTTT. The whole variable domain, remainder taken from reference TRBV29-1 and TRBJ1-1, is SAVISQKPSRDICQRGTSLTIQCQVDSQVTMMFWYRQQPGQSLTLIATANQGSEATYESGFVIDKFPISRPNLTFSTLTVSNMSPEDSSIYLCSAGTGDTEAFFGQGTRLTVV.

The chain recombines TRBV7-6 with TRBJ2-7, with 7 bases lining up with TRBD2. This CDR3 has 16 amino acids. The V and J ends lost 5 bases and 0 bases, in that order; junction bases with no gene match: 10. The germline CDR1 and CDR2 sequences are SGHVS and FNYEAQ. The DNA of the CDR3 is TGTGCCAGCAGCCTATTTGCGGGGGACCTCTCCTACGAGCAGTACTTC. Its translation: CASSLFAGDLSYEQYF.

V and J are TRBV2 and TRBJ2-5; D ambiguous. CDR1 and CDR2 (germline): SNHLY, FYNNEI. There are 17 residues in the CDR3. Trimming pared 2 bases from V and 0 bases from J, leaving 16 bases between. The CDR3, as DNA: TGTGCCAGCAGTGAAATAGCTTCTACACCGTACCAAGAGACCCAGTACTTC. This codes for CASSEIASTPYQETQYF.

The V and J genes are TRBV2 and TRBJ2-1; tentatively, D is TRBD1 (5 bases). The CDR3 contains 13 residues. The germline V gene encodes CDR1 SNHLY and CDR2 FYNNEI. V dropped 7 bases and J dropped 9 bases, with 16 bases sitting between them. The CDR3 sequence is CASILDSTLEQFF. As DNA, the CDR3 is TGTGCCAGCATCCTCGACAGTACCCTTGAGCAGTTCTTC.

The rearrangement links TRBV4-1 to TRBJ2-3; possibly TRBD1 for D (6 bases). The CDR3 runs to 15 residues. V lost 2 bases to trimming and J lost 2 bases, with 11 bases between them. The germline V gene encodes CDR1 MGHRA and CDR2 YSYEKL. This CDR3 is CASSQSGEHTDTQYF. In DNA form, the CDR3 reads TGCGCCAGCAGCCAATCAGGGGAACACACAGATACGCAGTATTTT.